This T cell receptor (beta chain) was retrieved from a study of lymphopenia after photon versus proton radiotherapy (dated by TCRdb to the late 2010s). Regarding the research as a whole: Photon and proton radiation therapy were compared by the study for their immunological effects in patients with gastrointestinal tumors who developed high-grade lymphopenia. The cohort included 20 to 25 patients with gastrointestinal tumors who developed lymphopenia after receiving either photon or proton therapy. The study was designed to characterize how the impact on the immune system differs between the two radiation modalities.

Summary of the overall study and its limitations: During treatment, patients who received photon therapy lost naive T cells and TCR diversity and gained effector/memory populations, whereas patients who received proton therapy remained relatively stable. Once the lymphocyte count had reached its nadir, the repertoires of photon-treated patients showed oligoclonal expansion, particularly of CD8+ Temra cells, and this expansion drove the decline in diversity. The survival association was assessed only in patients who died, and better survival with proton therapy was presented by the authors as a possibility rather than a demonstrated result. Across the cohort, an inverse correlation was found between a larger post-nadir drop in TCR diversity and overall survival time among patients who died.

This clone was counted once. Its antigen remains undetermined. There are no base qualities to consult, and no much larger clone falls within one base. To prepare the library, the immunoSEQ multiplex PCR assay was applied. T cell repertoires were profiled with deep sequencing of rearranged TCR beta loci together with multiparametric flow cytometry. The immuneACCESS repertoire file appears here via TCRdb, limited to in-frame rearrangements. These files lack a portion of the clones; in checked studies, under half of the deficit traces to unresolved V genes, and the cause of the others is not known. The sample has about 58,000 clones on record, less than 85% of them singletons. The ten largest clones add up to around 2% of the sample. Trimming at the junction amounts to 4 bases on V and 2 bases on J, and the germline ends lie 9 bases apart. CDR1 SGHDN and CDR2 FVKESK were looked up in the germline V gene. Taken from cysteine to phenylalanine, the CDR3 has 13 residues. Only the CDR3 portion is preserved as DNA: 39 bases, with reading frame beginning at the first base.

Sequencing was performed on peripheral blood, taken from a patient treated with proton-based radiotherapy. The chain employs TRBV14 and TRBJ2-7, with a weak D call of TRBD2 (5 bases match). This TCR was sampled from a man aged 55 to 69 with pancreatic cancer. The CDR3 sequence is CASSRRRTYEQYF. The DNA sequence is as follows: TGTGCCAGCAGCCGACGGAGGACCTACGAGCAGTACTTC.